The 31 T cell receptor beta chains below were found in one sample sequenced in a study of shared T cell receptors in the human thymus. Here immunoSEQ multiplex PCR was the method, and the copy in TCRdb shows in-frame clones only, minus some. The sample consists of hundreds of thousands of clones, around 87% of them appearing once. The same sample was also studied in work on human thymus T cells.

The sequenced sample consisted of thymocytes. These receptors came from a boy younger than two with a congenital heart defect.

The V and J genes are TRBV18 and TRBJ2-1; D gene unclear. Trimming left V 3 bases short and J 2 bases short, with 14 bases between. Germline V lookup: CDR1 KGHSH, CDR2 LQKENI. This CDR3 has 16 amino acids. The CDR3 spells CASSPYRPPPYNEQFF. CDR3 in DNA: TGTGCCAGCTCACCCTACCGTCCACCCCCCTACAATGAGCAGTTCTTC.

This clone was recorded once. The chain combines TRBV4-1 with TRBJ2-1, with 8 nucleotides matching TRBD2. The CDR3 covers 17 residues. The V segment lost 0 bases and the J segment 3 bases; nucleotides outside the gene matches: 7. Looked up from germline, CDR1 is MGHRA and CDR2 is YSYEKL. For the CDR3, the DNA is TGCGCCAGCAGCCAAGATGCGAGTAGCGGGGTCTACAATGAGCAGTTCTTC. As protein: CASSQDASSGVYNEQFF.

CDR3 bases: TGTGCCAGCTCACAAACATGGAAGGAGGTATACAATGAGCAGTTCTTC. Protein product: CASSQTWKEVYNEQFF. This chain joins TRBV18 and TRBJ2-1, with D tentatively TRBD2 (5 bases). Germline V gene data show CDR1 as KGHSH and CDR2 as LQKENI. V was shortened by 4 bases and J by 4 bases, with 17 bases between the two germline ends. This CDR3 comprises 16 residues.

The chain carries TRBV10-3 and TRBJ1-2; no clear D. The CDR3 is 12 amino acids. The germline V gene has CDR1 ENHRY and CDR2 SYGVKD. The V end was cut by 7 bases, the J end by 8 bases, with 14 bases between. CDR3 in amino acids: CAINAETSGYTF. DNA for the CDR3: TGTGCCATCAATGCTGAAACTAGCGGCTACACCTTC.

DNA of the CDR3: TGTGCCAGCAGCTTAGGGTCACAGGGGAGTAACACCATATATTTT. Protein sequence: CASSLGSQGSNTIYF. The gene calls are TRBV7-8 and TRBJ1-3; 7 nucleotides line up with TRBD1. Germline CDR1 SGHVS, CDR2 FQNEAQ. Trimming cost V 1 base and J 7 bases; bases outside gene matches: 7. There are 15 residues in the CDR3.

The chain combines TRBV30 with TRBJ2-5, with 10 bases lining up with TRBD1. The V and J ends lost 4 bases and 1 base, in that order; junction bases with no gene match: 15. The germline CDR1 and CDR2 sequences are GTSNPN and SVGIG (reference sequence). The CDR3 runs 18 residues. The CDR3 region is CAWTPGQGTKALQETQYF. CDR3 DNA sequence: TGTGCCTGGACTCCGGGACAGGGGACTAAAGCCCTCCAAGAGACCCAGTACTTC.

In this sample, this clone turned up once. The V gene is TRBV5-6, the J gene TRBJ2-7; 8 bases align to TRBD2. CDR3 size: 17 residues. Trimming removed 0 bases from V and 3 bases from J; junction bases left unmatched: 11. Germline V gene lookup returns CDR1 SGHDT and CDR2 YYEEEE. The CDR3 nucleotides are TGTGCCAGCAGCTTGGCACTGGGGTACAGCGGGAGCTACGAGCAGTACTTC. Protein: CASSLALGYSGSYEQYF.

The rearrangement joins TRBV19 to TRBJ2-7; 8 bases fit TRBD1. CDR1 is LNHDA and CDR2 is SQIVND in the germline V gene (reference sequence). The J segment lost 3 bases and the V segment lost 5 bases, leaving 9 bases of the junction unmatched. The CDR3 has 15 amino acids. CDR3 in amino acids: CASSSAQGALYEQYF. As DNA, the CDR3 is TGTGCCAGTAGTTCGGCCCAGGGGGCTCTCTACGAGCAGTACTTC.

J is TRBJ1-2 and V is TRBV6-1, with 12 bases lining up with TRBD1. The CDR3 is 14 amino acids. The germline V gene has CDR1 MNHNS and CDR2 SASEGT. With V trimmed by 9 bases and J by 5 bases, 7 bases remained unmatched. CDR3 nucleotides: TGTGCCAGAAAACCGGGACAGGGGGCGTATGGCTACACCTTC. Translating it yields CARKPGQGAYGYTF.

This clone was recorded only once. The rearrangement links TRBV14 to TRBJ2-5; the match to TRBD1 covers 9 bases. Germline V lookup: CDR1 SGHDN, CDR2 FVKESK. V was pared by 5 bases and J by 3 bases, with 4 bases of the junction left unmatched. The CDR3 has 14 amino acids. Here the CDR3 reads CASSTRTGEETQYF. The CDR3 coding sequence is TGTGCCAGCAGCACCCGGACAGGGGAAGAGACCCAGTACTTC. Together with reference TRBV14 and TRBJ2-5, the CDR3 gives the full variable domain: EAGVTQFPSHSVIEKGQTVTLRCDPISGHDNLYWYRRVMGKEIKFLLHFVKESKQDESGMPNNRFLAERTGGTYSTLKVQPAELEDSGVYFCASSTRTGEETQYFGPGTRLLVL.

The chain uses TRBV5-4 and TRBJ2-7; D may correspond to TRBD1 or TRBD2 (10 bases each). Trimming took 0 bases from V and 7 from J, leaving 26 bases between them. The CDR3 length is 18 residues. From germline, CDR1 is SGHNT and CDR2 YYREEE (reference sequence). The chain's CDR3 is CASSLEGQGSGRAGEQYF. The CDR3, as DNA: TGTGCCAGCAGCTTGGAGGGACAGGGGAGCGGGAGGGCCGGGGAGCAGTACTTC.

CDR3 in amino acids: CSVWAGTTTDTQYF. The CDR3 coding sequence is TGCAGCGTCTGGGCCGGGACTACCACAGATACGCAGTATTTT. The V call is TRBV29-1, the J call TRBJ2-3, with TRBD2 matching over 7 bases. This CDR3 contains 14 residues. The germline CDR1 and CDR2 sequences are SQVTM and ANQGSEA. V was clipped by 6 bases and J by 2 bases; unmatched bases: 8.

This clone was detected once. The chain couples TRBV5-1 to TRBJ1-5; perhaps TRBD1 as D (5 bases). CDR1 is SGHRS, CDR2 YFSETQ, per germline. CDR3 length equals 15 residues. Trimming stripped 1 base from V and 2 bases from J, with 10 bases between. The CDR3 loop reads CASSLRGEGNQPQHF. CDR3 nucleotides: TGCGCCAGCAGCTTGCGGGGGGAGGGCAATCAGCCCCAGCATTTT.

This chain links TRBV5-5 with TRBJ2-7; TRBD1 aligns across 7 bases. CDR1 and CDR2 from the germline V gene are SGHKS and YYEKEE (reference sequence). The CDR3 totals 16 residues. Trimming removed 2 bases from V and 2 bases from J; junction bases left unmatched: 10. In nucleotides, the CDR3 is TGTGCCAGCAGCTTCCCCCCCCGGACAGGCGCCTACGAGCAGTACTTC. Its protein is CASSFPPRTGAYEQYF. The whole variable domain, remainder taken from reference TRBV5-5 and TRBJ2-7, is DAGVTQSPTHLIKTRGQQVTLRCSPISGHKSVSWYQQVLGQGPQFIFQYYEKEERGRGNFPDRFSARQFPNYSSELNVNALLLGDSALYLCASSFPPRTGAYEQYFGPGTRLTVT.

The chain employs TRBV27 and TRBJ2-7; 10 bases are a match to TRBD1. V lost 3 bases and J lost 3; bases outside the gene matches: 2. The CDR3 contains 14 residues. Germline V gives CDR1 MNHEY, CDR2 SMNVEV (reference sequence). CDR3 protein: CASSLGDRGYEQYF. Here the CDR3 DNA reads TGTGCCAGCAGTTTGGGGGACAGGGGCTACGAGCAGTACTTC.

The rearrangement joins TRBV5-4 to TRBJ1-2, with TRBD1 matching over 7 bases. V dropped 1 base and J dropped 6; count of bases not matched to a gene: 9. The germline V gene encodes CDR1 SGHNT and CDR2 YYREEE (reference sequence). CDR3 size: 15 residues. The CDR3 loop reads CASSLLLTGLDGYTF. In DNA form, the CDR3 reads TGTGCCAGCAGCTTGCTATTGACAGGGTTGGATGGCTACACCTTC. Together with reference TRBV5-4 and TRBJ1-2, the CDR3 gives the full variable domain: ETGVTQSPTHLIKTRGQQVTLRCSSQSGHNTVSWYQQALGQGPQFIFQYYREEENGRGNFPPRFSGLQFPNYSSELNVNALELDDSALYLCASSLLLTGLDGYTFGSGTRLTVV.

The chain recombines TRBV6-1 with TRBJ1-5, with D perhaps matching TRBD1 (6 bases). The CDR3 loop spans 15 amino acids. Looked up from germline, CDR1 is MNHNS and CDR2 is SASEGT. Trimming shortened V by 5 bases and J by 1 base, and 12 bases separated the two germline ends. CDR3 DNA: TGTGCCAGCAGTTCTACAGGGCTGAGCAATCAGCCCCAGCATTTT. Encoded protein: CASSSTGLSNQPQHF.

V usage is TRBV6-1 and J usage is TRBJ2-7, with TRBD1 matching 9 bases. V was pared by 7 bases and J by 7 bases, with 11 bases of the junction left unmatched. Looked up from germline, CDR1 is MNHNS and CDR2 is SASEGT. The CDR3 runs to 14 residues. The DNA of the CDR3 is TGTGCCAGCACTTGGGGACAGGGTCTCGAGGAGCAGTACTTC. Translation gives CASTWGQGLEEQYF.

This chain uses TRBV5-1 with TRBJ2-1; perhaps TRBD2 as D (5 bases). V gave up 0 bases and J gave up 4 bases, with 11 bases separating them. This CDR3 comprises 15 residues. Germline V gene data show CDR1 as SGHRS and CDR2 as YFSETQ. CDR3 sequence reads: CASSLERQNYNEQFF. The CDR3 DNA reads TGCGCCAGCAGCTTGGAGCGGCAAAATTACAATGAGCAGTTCTTC.

The J gene is TRBJ2-7, the V gene TRBV11-2, with D possibly matching TRBD1 (5 bases). This CDR3 spans 18 amino acids. Germline lookup yields CDR1 SGHAT and CDR2 FQNNGV. The V end was cut by 7 bases, the J end by 1 base, with 26 bases between. The CDR3 sequence: CASTTRGPQGDKSYEQYF. The CDR3 DNA is TGTGCCAGCACCACCCGTGGCCCCCAGGGCGATAAGTCCTACGAGCAGTACTTC.

This rearrangement joins TRBV5-1 to TRBJ1-5; a possible D gene is TRBD1 (6 bases). V lost 0 bases, J lost 6 bases, and 13 bases lay in between. CDR3 length equals 15 residues. Germline values: CDR1 SGHRS, CDR2 YFSETQ. CDR3 region: CASSLEGGQGQPQHF. DNA for the CDR3: TGCGCCAGCAGCTTGGAGGGGGGGCAGGGTCAGCCCCAGCATTTT. Using reference TRBV5-1 and TRBJ1-5 for the parts outside the CDR3, the full variable domain is KAGVTQTPRYLIKTRGQQVTLSCSPISGHRSVSWYQQTPGQGLQFLFEYFSETQRNKGNFPGRFSGRQFSNSRSEMNVSTLELGDSALYLCASSLEGGQGQPQHFGDGTRLSIL.

The chain links TRBV4-2 to TRBJ2-2; D not resolved. The V end was cut by 0 bases, the J end by 4 bases, with 6 bases between. CDR1 is LGHNA, CDR2 YNFKEQ, per germline. CDR3 length equals 14 residues. The CDR3 reads CASSQDRSTGELFF. CDR3 DNA: TGTGCCAGCAGCCAAGACAGGTCCACCGGGGAGCTGTTTTTT.

The rearrangement links TRBV5-5 to TRBJ2-1; TRBD2 is a possible D gene (5 bases). Trimming pared 4 bases from V and 7 bases from J, leaving 12 bases between. The CDR3 covers 13 residues. CDR1 and CDR2 from the germline V gene are SGHKS and YYEKEE (reference sequence). This chain's CDR3 is CASSTTRGNEQFF. CDR3 DNA: TGTGCCAGCAGCACGACCCGCGGGAATGAGCAGTTCTTC. The full variable domain, its missing parts supplied by reference TRBV5-5 and TRBJ2-1, is DAGVTQSPTHLIKTRGQQVTLRCSPISGHKSVSWYQQVLGQGPQFIFQYYEKEERGRGNFPDRFSARQFPNYSSELNVNALLLGDSALYLCASSTTRGNEQFFGPGTRLTVL.

The chain has TRBV11-2 and TRBJ2-7; no reliable D call. CDR1 is SGHAT and CDR2 is FQNNGV in the germline V gene. The ends were cut back, 1 base at V and 3 bases at J, with 7 bases in the middle. The CDR3 is 13 residues long. CDR3 nucleotide sequence: TGTGCCAGCAGCTTAGTGGGCCACTACGAGCAGTACTTC. It is translated as CASSLVGHYEQYF.

The chain has TRBV28 and TRBJ2-7; 8 positions agree with TRBD1. The trim removed 4 bases at V and 0 bases at J, leaving 5 bases unmatched. The germline V gene encodes CDR1 MDHEN and CDR2 SYDVKM. The CDR3 totals 15 residues. The CDR3 here is CASSSGGPSSYEQYF. The DNA for the CDR3 is TGTGCCAGCAGTTCAGGGGGCCCAAGCTCCTACGAGCAGTACTTC.

The chain links TRBV7-2 to TRBJ1-5, with 7 nucleotides matching TRBD1. Germline V gene sequence: CDR1 SGHTA, CDR2 FQGNSA. With 2 bases clipped from V and 1 base from J, the junction kept 2 bases outside the gene matches. This CDR3 spans 15 amino acids. The DNA for the CDR3 is TGTGCCAGCAGCTTATTCAGGGGGAGCAATCAGCCCCAGCATTTT. Translation: CASSLFRGSNQPQHF. Supplemented by reference TRBV7-2 and TRBJ1-5, the full variable domain reads GAGVSQSPSNKVTEKGKDVELRCDPISGHTALYWYRQSLGQGLEFLIYFQGNSAPDKSGLPSDRFSAERTGGSVSTLTIQRTQQEDSAVYLCASSLFRGSNQPQHFGDGTRLSIL.

This rearrangement joins TRBV6-1 to TRBJ2-5; TRBD1 agrees at 8 bases. This CDR3 contains 17 residues. The germline V gene encodes CDR1 MNHNS and CDR2 SASEGT. After removal of 2 bases from V and 7 bases from J, the junction contained 15 bases not matched to a gene. The DNA for the CDR3 is TGTGCCAGCAGTGAAAGCTTATCTGACAGGGGCATAAGGACCCAGTACTTC. This translates into CASSESLSDRGIRTQYF.

V is TRBV19 and J is TRBJ2-7, with 8 bases lining up with TRBD1. Germline CDR1 LNHDA, CDR2 SQIVND (reference sequence). V gave up 10 bases and J gave up 5 bases; unmatched junction bases: 7. This CDR3 is built from 12 residues. CDR3 residues: CAIQTGDNEQYF. CDR3 DNA: TGTGCCATTCAGACAGGGGACAACGAGCAGTACTTC.

The chain carries TRBV5-4 and TRBJ1-1; 9 bases align to TRBD1. This CDR3 has 17 residues. V lost 2 bases and J lost 3; bases outside the gene matches: 11. Germline-derived CDR1 and CDR2 are SGHNT and YYREEE (reference sequence). For the CDR3, the DNA is TGTGCCAGCAGCTTACGCCTGGGACAGGGCCCGTACACTGAAGCTTTCTTT. Protein product: CASSLRLGQGPYTEAFF.

V gene TRBV6-1 combines with J gene TRBJ2-7; 11 bases are a match to TRBD2. The CDR3 spans 17 residues. Germline CDR1 is MNHNS and CDR2 is SASEGT. V lost 3 bases to trimming and J lost 6 bases; unmatched junction nucleotides: 13. The CDR3 here is CASSEVMTLAGAFEQYF. CDR3 bases: TGTGCCAGCAGTGAGGTGATGACACTAGCGGGAGCTTTCGAGCAGTACTTC.

This clone showed up just once. The chain recombines TRBV5-1 with TRBJ2-5; D not certain. Deletions cut 0 bases from V and 4 bases from J, with 13 bases between. The CDR3 spans 15 residues. CDR1 SGHRS and CDR2 YFSETQ come from the germline V gene. The CDR3 DNA reads as TGCGCCAGCAGCTTGGGACTTAGAGAGGCAGAGACCCAGTACTTC. This codes for CASSLGLREAETQYF.